This T cell receptor (beta chain) was recorded in a study of T-cell memory formation after mild COVID-19. This CDR3 has 13 residues. CDR1 and CDR2 (germline): KGHDR, SFDVKD. Trimming cost V 4 bases and J 1 base, with 5 bases left between them. Study-level results: The main location of contracting CD4+ clones was CM and EM, and that of contracting CD8+ clones was EMRA.

TCRdb fed the 5' RACE reads into MiXCR, producing one record per CDR3 protein. Among about 240,000 distinct CDR3 sequences listed, 7.5% to 10% were seen once. This clonotype was observed a handful of times. The antigen is undetermined. The chain couples TRBV24-1 to TRBJ2-3; D gene ambiguous. The sequenced material came from PBMCs or a T cell subset sorted from them (not recorded which). This TCR came from a man in his late teens or twenties who had mild COVID-19 (a few samples of this study predate the infection). Cell type and time point are not known. The CDR3 loop reads CATSEGGTDTQYF. The CDR3 nucleotides read TGTGCCACCAGTGAAGGAGGCACAGATACGCAGTATTTT.